Following are 30 T cell receptor beta chains from one sample sequenced in a study of shared clonotypes between healthy human individuals. Profiling relied on immunoSEQ multiplex PCR, and the TCRdb table lists in-frame clones only, not all of them. The data show roughly 1.5 million clones, approximately 98% seen once. The sequencing input was naive CD4+ T cells sorted from blood. Subset noted: CD45RA+ positively selected. The receptors come from a man under 40 in good health.

This clone is a singleton in its sample. The gene calls are TRBV7-2 and TRBJ2-2; TRBD2 is a possible D gene (6 bases). The V end lost 5 bases, the J end lost 6 bases, and 10 bases lay between the germline ends. Germline assignment: CDR1 SGHTA and CDR2 FQGNSA. The CDR3 sequence is 13 residues long. The CDR3 bases are TGTGCCAGCAGCCCGGGACTCGCCGGGGAGCTGTTTTTT. Its translation: CASSPGLAGELFF.

This rearrangement joins TRBV5-4 to TRBJ2-7; TRBD2 might be the D (6 bases). Trimming shortened V by 0 bases and J by 6 bases, and 19 bases separated the two germline ends. Germline V gene data show CDR1 as SGHNT and CDR2 as YYREEE (reference sequence). This CDR3 region has 16 residues. The CDR3: CASSLGRGIALGEQYF. For the CDR3, the DNA is TGTGCCAGCAGCTTGGGTCGCGGGATAGCCCTGGGCGAGCAGTACTTC.

The gene calls are TRBV11-2 and TRBJ1-3; TRBD1 might be the D (6 bases). This CDR3 contains 15 residues. In germline, CDR1 is SGHAT, CDR2 FQNNGV. V shed 5 bases and J shed 7 bases, with 18 bases lying between them. The CDR3 reads CASSPAGQRGNTIYF. The CDR3 region has the DNA TGTGCCAGCAGCCCAGCGGGACAAAGGGGCAACACCATATATTTT.

The V gene is TRBV2, the J gene TRBJ2-1; D is perhaps TRBD2 (6 bases). The germline V and J ends were trimmed by 6 bases and 3 bases, with 12 bases remaining between them. Germline values: CDR1 SNHLY, CDR2 FYNNEI. The CDR3 totals 14 residues. The CDR3 DNA is TGTGCCAGCAGCGGGACTTTCTTCTACAATGAGCAGTTCTTC. It yields the protein CASSGTFFYNEQFF.

The J gene is TRBJ2-2, the V gene TRBV5-8; D is unresolved. The germline CDR1 and CDR2 sequences are SGHTS and YDEGEE. This CDR3 comprises 13 residues. The germline V and J ends were trimmed by 5 bases and 7 bases, with 12 bases remaining between them. This chain's CDR3 is CASRPGFLGELFF. CDR3 sequence (DNA): TGTGCCAGCAGGCCAGGATTCCTCGGGGAGCTGTTTTTT.

Turning to this clone: Other DNA sequences in the sample encode the same CDR3. The V call is TRBV9, the J call TRBJ2-1; 8 positions agree with TRBD1. The germline V gene has CDR1 SGDLS and CDR2 YYNGEE. The CDR3 spans 15 residues. Losses at the gene ends were 0 bases for V and 1 base for J; bases not matched to a gene: 0. The CDR3, as DNA: TGTGCCAGCAGCGTAGGACAGGGGTCCTACAATGAGCAGTTCTTC. It yields the protein CASSVGQGSYNEQFF.

This chain links TRBV4-3 with TRBJ2-2; TRBD1 matches 9 bases. The CDR3 totals 19 residues. J lost 0 bases, V lost 1 base, and 9 bases had no gene match. CDR1 LGHNA and CDR2 YSLEER come from the germline V gene. CDR3 sequence (DNA): TGCGCCAGCAGCCAAGCTCTGGGACAGGGTGCTGCGAACACCGGGGAGCTGTTTTTT. As protein: CASSQALGQGAANTGELFF.

This chain links TRBV18 with TRBJ2-2; D might be TRBD2 (5 bases). This CDR3 has 17 amino acids. The V and J ends lost 2 bases and 3 bases respectively, with 16 bases between them. Looked up from germline, CDR1 is KGHSH and CDR2 is LQKENI. CDR3 amino acids: CASSPMSRAADTGELFF. The CDR3 nucleotides read TGTGCCAGCTCACCAATGTCGAGGGCGGCGGACACCGGGGAGCTGTTTTTT.

This chain uses TRBV28 with TRBJ1-2; D is undetermined. V dropped 8 bases and J dropped 5 bases, with 12 bases sitting between them. This CDR3 spans 12 amino acids. Germline V CDR1 and CDR2: MDHEN, SYDVKM. As DNA, the CDR3 is TGTGCCAGCGCCTCCCGTGGATATGGCTACACCTTC. It is translated as CASASRGYGYTF.

The chain carries TRBV9 and TRBJ2-7, with D perhaps TRBD1 (6 bases). There are 14 residues in the CDR3. Germline CDR1 and CDR2: SGDLS and YYNGEE. Trimming cost V 4 bases and J 2 bases, with 13 bases left between them. CDR3 amino acids: CASSPGHPPYEQYF. The CDR3 DNA reads TGTGCCAGCAGCCCGGGACACCCTCCCTACGAGCAGTACTTC.

The chain couples TRBV6-5 to TRBJ2-5, with D possibly matching TRBD2 (6 bases). V was pared by 0 bases and J by 5 bases, with 10 bases between. The CDR3 spans 14 residues. Germline V gene data show CDR1 as MNHEY and CDR2 as SVGAGI. The CDR3, as DNA: TGTGCCAGCAGTTACTCGGGAGGTAGGGAGACCCAGTACTTC. Amino acid sequence: CASSYSGGRETQYF.

This clone was seen only once. V is TRBV5-1 and J is TRBJ2-2; D possibly corresponds to TRBD2 (6 bases). Germline CDR1 SGHRS, CDR2 YFSETQ. The CDR3 contains 15 residues. The V and J ends lost 5 bases and 6 bases respectively, with 17 bases between them. CDR3 sequence: CASRPGTPGAGELFF. The DNA for the CDR3 is TGCGCCAGCAGACCCGGGACCCCGGGGGCCGGGGAGCTGTTTTTT.

The chain employs TRBV5-1 and TRBJ2-3; 10 bases fit TRBD2. The V and J ends lost 3 bases and 6 bases, in that order; junction bases with no gene match: 4. This CDR3 is 14 amino acids long. From germline, CDR1 is SGHRS and CDR2 YFSETQ. The CDR3 nucleotides are TGCGCCAGCAGCTCTAGCGGGAGAGGTGATACGCAGTATTTT. This encodes CASSSSGRGDTQYF.

The rearrangement joins TRBV19 to TRBJ2-7, with D perhaps TRBD2 (6 bases). Germline CDR1 is LNHDA and CDR2 is SQIVND (reference sequence). The CDR3 is made up of 16 amino acids. V lost 9 bases and J 1 base, leaving 22 bases between the germline ends. CDR3 in DNA: TGTGCCAGCGGGGGTTTGGGACCTCAACTTTCCTACGAGCAGTACTTC. It translates to CASGGLGPQLSYEQYF.

This clone appeared a single time. The chain uses TRBV5-1 and TRBJ1-4; 11 bases align to TRBD1. V lost 4 bases and J lost 4; bases outside the gene matches: 12. The CDR3 has 18 amino acids. Germline assignment: CDR1 SGHRS and CDR2 YFSETQ. CDR3 DNA: TGCGCCAGCAGCCCCGGACAGGGGGCCGTCGGGATTAATGAAAAACTGTTTTTT. Translated: CASSPGQGAVGINEKLFF.

V usage is TRBV4-1 and J usage is TRBJ2-1; a weak D match, TRBD2 (6 bases). Between the trimmed V and J ends, which lost 1 base and 9 bases, there was a span of 13 bases. Per the germline V gene, CDR1 is MGHRA and CDR2 is YSYEKL. This CDR3 is built from 14 residues. For the CDR3, the DNA is TGCGCCAGCAGCCAAGGTACTAGCCAGGGTGAGCAGTTCTTC. The encoded protein is CASSQGTSQGEQFF.

The chain joins TRBV5-6 to TRBJ2-7; weak D call: TRBD2 (6 bases). The V gene lost 3 bases and the J gene lost 2 bases, with 24 bases spanning the gap. The CDR3 runs 18 residues. Germline V gene sequence: CDR1 SGHDT, CDR2 YYEEEE. The CDR3 loop reads CASSSTPDGGKETYEQYF. In nucleotides, the CDR3 is TGTGCCAGCAGCTCCACCCCCGATGGGGGGAAGGAGACCTACGAGCAGTACTTC.

V usage is TRBV11-2 and J usage is TRBJ2-3; D is undetermined. The V gene's germline CDR1 is SGHAT and CDR2 FQNNGV. Trimming cost V 1 base and J 0 bases, with 5 bases left between them. The CDR3 is 14 amino acids. The CDR3 sequence: CASSLGLSTDTQYF. CDR3 sequence (DNA): TGTGCCAGCAGCTTAGGTCTTAGCACAGATACGCAGTATTTT. The complete variable domain, with remaining parts taken from reference TRBV11-2 and TRBJ2-3, reads EAGVAQSPRYKIIEKRQSVAFWCNPISGHATLYWYQQILGQGPKLLIQFQNNGVVDDSQLPKDRFSAERLKGVDSTLKIQPAKLEDSAVYLCASSLGLSTDTQYFGPGTRLTVL.

This chain joins TRBV27 and TRBJ2-3; the match to TRBD1 covers 9 bases. Germline lookup yields CDR1 MNHEY and CDR2 SMNVEV (reference sequence). The CDR3 contains 14 residues. J gave up 0 bases and V 6 bases, and 1 base lay outside the gene matches. The CDR3 nucleotides read TGTGCCAGCAGACAGGGGGCCAGCACAGATACGCAGTATTTT. It specifies CASRQGASTDTQYF.

The chain joins TRBV6-5 to TRBJ2-1; D uncertain. This CDR3 is 13 amino acids long. V lost 4 bases and J lost 8, with 12 bases in between. The germline V gene has CDR1 MNHEY and CDR2 SVGAGI. Here the CDR3 DNA reads TGTGCCAGCAGTTCCAGCCCCGCGGATGAGCAGTTCTTC. Amino acids: CASSSSPADEQFF.

J is TRBJ1-5 and V is TRBV28; 7 bases map to TRBD1. V lost 3 bases to trimming and J lost 3 bases; unmatched junction nucleotides: 11. Germline V gives CDR1 MDHEN, CDR2 SYDVKM. The CDR3 length is 17 residues. The CDR3, as DNA: TGTGCCAGCAGTTTCCAACGACAGGGAAGGCCCAATCAGCCCCAGCATTTT. It is translated as CASSFQRQGRPNQPQHF.

J is TRBJ2-2 and V is TRBV7-2; D is ambiguous. Germline V gene sequence: CDR1 SGHTA, CDR2 FQGNSA. CDR3 length equals 13 residues. Between the trimmed V and J ends, which lost 3 bases and 4 bases, there was a span of 6 bases. CDR3 amino acids: CASSLERTGELFF. The CDR3, as DNA: TGTGCCAGCAGCTTGGAGCGCACCGGGGAGCTGTTTTTT.

The J gene is TRBJ2-7, the V gene TRBV28, with TRBD2 matching over 10 bases. There are 14 residues in the CDR3. Losses at the gene ends were 7 bases for V and 1 base for J; bases not matched to a gene: 4. Germline V gives CDR1 MDHEN, CDR2 SYDVKM. CDR3 nucleotide sequence: TGTGCCAGCACGCAACTAGCGGGGTCCTACGAGCAGTACTTC. As protein: CASTQLAGSYEQYF. The entire variable domain, with the rest obtained from reference TRBV28 and TRBJ2-7, is as follows: DVKVTQSSRYLVKRTGEKVFLECVQDMDHENMFWYRQDPGLGLRLIYFSYDVKMKEKGDIPEGYSVSREKKERFSLILESASTNQTSMYLCASTQLAGSYEQYFGPGTRLTVT.

The V and J genes are TRBV2 and TRBJ1-2; D is uncertain. CDR1 is SNHLY, CDR2 FYNNEI, per germline. The CDR3 loop spans 12 amino acids. The germline V and J ends were trimmed by 4 bases and 2 bases, with 5 bases remaining between them. DNA for the CDR3: TGTGCCAGCAGTGGGGTAAACTATGGCTACACCTTC. It codes for CASSGVNYGYTF.

This rearrangement joins TRBV21-1 to TRBJ2-1. TRBV21-1 is an annotated pseudogene. The CDR3 has 15 amino acids. The chain's CDR3 is CASSKAKGEWNEQFF. As DNA, the CDR3 is TGTGCCAGCAGCAAAGCGAAAGGGGAGTGGAATGAGCAGTTCTTC.

The chain couples TRBV10-3 to TRBJ2-7; 8 positions agree with TRBD2. CDR1 is ENHRY and CDR2 is SYGVKD in the germline V gene. The CDR3 contains 17 residues. The V gene end was trimmed by 4 bases and the J gene end by 0 bases; junction bases not matched to a gene: 11. The CDR3 DNA sequence: TGTGCCATCAGTGGGTCCCGAACTAGCGGAGCCTCCTACGAGCAGTACTTC. This sequence encodes CAISGSRTSGASYEQYF.

V is TRBV27 and J is TRBJ2-1; no clear D gene. CDR3 length equals 16 residues. The germline gives CDR1 MNHEY, CDR2 SMNVEV (reference sequence). V was shortened by 6 bases and J by 7 bases, with 22 bases between the two germline ends. The CDR3 DNA reads TGTGCCAGCAGACCCTATGGAGAATCTAGGGCAAATGAGCAGTTCTTC. It translates to CASRPYGESRANEQFF.

This sequence joins TRBV13 and TRBJ2-5; 7 nucleotides align to TRBD2. The CDR3 runs to 14 residues. Germline trimming cut 5 bases from V and 2 bases from J; bases unmatched to any gene: 5. Germline CDR1 and CDR2: PRHDT and FYEKMQ (reference sequence). The CDR3: CASSRLASQETQYF. The CDR3 DNA reads TGTGCCAGCAGCCGACTAGCTTCTCAAGAGACCCAGTACTTC.

The genes are TRBV7-9 and TRBJ2-7, with a tentative D call TRBD2 (6 bases). Trimming removed 5 bases from V and 1 base from J, with 24 bases in between. Looked up from germline, CDR1 is SEHNR and CDR2 is FQNEAQ (reference sequence). CDR3 size: 18 residues. As DNA, the CDR3 is TGTGCCAGCAGCCAAGACAAGCGAGGGCAGGGAGGTTCCTACGAGCAGTACTTC. Protein sequence: CASSQDKRGQGGSYEQYF.

V gene TRBV7-2 combines with J gene TRBJ2-7; TRBD1 aligns across 9 bases. Trimming took 5 bases from V and 0 from J; bases not matched to a gene: 14. The germline V gene encodes CDR1 SGHTA and CDR2 FQGNSA. The CDR3 contains 18 residues. The CDR3 bases are TGTGCCAGCAGCGTCACTCCTGGGACAGGGATAAACTCCTACGAGCAGTACTTC. Its protein product is CASSVTPGTGINSYEQYF.